Sequencing of this T cell receptor (beta chain) was carried out in a study of T cell responses to AZD1222 COVID-19 vaccine. V gave up 5 bases and J gave up 9 bases, with 11 bases separating them. Germline CDR1 reads MNHEY; CDR2 reads SVGAGI. CDR3 length: 12 residues. The protocol was immunoSEQ multiplex PCR, while the TCRdb copy is restricted to in-frame clones and leaves out a portion. The sample holds about 120,000 clones, approximately 85% seen once. This specimen consisted of peripheral blood, obtained on day 0 of MenACWY control vaccination. The chain combines TRBV6-5 with TRBJ1-3; no clear D gene. The TCR sequence derives from an adult in good health. CDR3 loop: CASSPGEGTIYF. CDR3 nucleotide sequence: TGTGCCAGCAGTCCCGGCGAGGGCACCATATATTTT.